Below, one T cell receptor (beta chain) is given with its context. This entry comes from a study of blood T cell repertoires in COVID-19. Study at large: From the United States, Italy and Spain came samples of acute and convalescent COVID-19.

This CDR3 has 15 amino acids. Germline loops: CDR1 KGHSH, CDR2 LQKENI. Germline trimming cut 2 bases from V and 6 bases from J; bases unmatched to any gene: 5. Using immunoSEQ multiplex PCR, the repertoire was profiled, and TCRdb retains in-frame clones only, with some absent. The data contain around 200,000 clones, around 86% of them seen just once; the ten biggest clones take up 2.5% to 4%. Sequences were obtained from peripheral blood. The clonotype was recovered from a man in his 70s with acute or convalescent COVID-19. V gene TRBV18 combines with J gene TRBJ1-2; 11 bases agree with TRBD1. The CDR3 DNA sequence: TGTGCCAGCTCACCAGGGACAGGGGGTGGAGATGGCTACACCTTC. It codes for CASSPGTGGGDGYTF.